The 5 T cell receptor beta chains presented below share a single source sample, sequenced in a study of shared clonotypes between healthy human individuals. Here immunoSEQ multiplex PCR was the method, and the copy in TCRdb shows in-frame clones only, minus some. The sample yields roughly 1.4 million clones, roughly 98.5% seen once. The sequenced sample consisted of naive CD4+ T cells sorted from blood. Documented subset: CD45RA+ positively selected. The receptors derive from a man aged 30 to 45 in good health.

The chain carries TRBV28 and TRBJ1-5, with D unresolved. This CDR3 has 14 residues. V gave up 6 bases and J gave up 6 bases, with 15 bases separating them. The germline V gene encodes CDR1 MDHEN and CDR2 SYDVKM. CDR3 protein: CASSDTDAVQPQHF. The CDR3 coding sequence is TGTGCCAGCAGCGATACAGATGCCGTTCAGCCCCAGCATTTT.

The count of this clone is one. The J gene is TRBJ2-1, the V gene TRBV7-9; D gene uncertain. Trimming pared 5 bases from V and 2 bases from J, leaving 13 bases between. Germline CDR1 SEHNR, CDR2 FQNEAQ (reference sequence). The CDR3 is made up of 15 amino acids. The CDR3 is CASSPTQQAYNEQFF. The DNA for the CDR3 is TGTGCCAGCAGCCCTACCCAACAAGCCTACAATGAGCAGTTCTTC.

The chain recombines TRBV6-1 with TRBJ2-5, with D unclear. Germline loops: CDR1 MNHNS, CDR2 SASEGT. With 6 bases removed from V and 7 bases from J, the gap between germline ends came to 9 bases. This CDR3 comprises 11 residues. The DNA of the CDR3 is TGTGCCAGCAGGGACGTGGGGACCCAGTACTTC. Encoded protein: CASRDVGTQYF.

V usage is TRBV27 and J usage is TRBJ2-1; TRBD2 agrees at 15 bases. CDR1 is MNHEY and CDR2 is SMNVEV in the germline V gene (reference sequence). The CDR3 loop spans 20 amino acids. V shed 5 bases and J 0 bases; nucleotides not matched to a gene: 11. The CDR3 protein is CASSRFGLAGGPDSYNEQFF. The CDR3 DNA sequence: TGTGCCAGCAGTCGGTTCGGACTAGCGGGAGGGCCCGACTCCTACAATGAGCAGTTCTTC.

The chain recombines TRBV10-3 with TRBJ2-6; D may be TRBD1 (6 bases). V lost 5 bases and J 3 bases, leaving 14 bases between the germline ends. The CDR3 runs to 16 residues. CDR1 and CDR2 from the germline V gene are ENHRY and SYGVKD. The chain's CDR3 is CAISTPGVFGANVLTF. CDR3 nucleotide sequence: TGTGCCATCAGTACCCCAGGGGTGTTTGGGGCCAACGTCCTGACTTTC.